This record concerns one T cell receptor (beta chain) sequence. Its target is unknown. These data originate in a study of glioma-infiltrating T cells after dendritic cell vaccination. Study at large: Dendritic cells derived from monocytes and pulsed with autologous tumor lysate formed the vaccine.

Only patients with spare fresh-frozen tumor and over two years of follow-up were included. V gave up 1 base and J gave up 2 bases; unmatched junction bases: 4. This CDR3 comprises 15 residues. Per germline, CDR1 SEHNR and CDR2 FQNEAQ (reference sequence). The primer mix had 60 V beta and 13 J beta primers. Only in-frame clones appear in the TCRdb table, and some are missing; sequencing was by immunoSEQ multiplex PCR. The repertoire has roughly 41,000 clones, 82% of them found once; the top ten carry less than 8.5%. Overall study results and limits: The cohort had few patients with full blood and tumor sets.

Sample: blood, taken before dendritic cell vaccination. V gene TRBV7-9 combines with J gene TRBJ2-7; 8 nucleotides agree with TRBD1. The receptor was isolated from a human donor with glioblastoma. The CDR3 DNA reads TGTGCCAGCAGCTTAGGGGACAGGCTGACCTACGAGCAGTACTTC. Translating gives CASSLGDRLTYEQYF.